This TCR beta chain was identified during a study of T cell changes during pregnancy in multiple sclerosis. TCRdb's table, derived via immunoSEQ multiplex PCR, lists solely in-frame clones and lacks some. The sample lists about 57,000 clones, approximately 90% occurring once. This CDR3 is 14 amino acids long. Trimming left V 0 bases short and J 8 bases short, with 14 bases between. Germline V gene data show CDR1 as SGHRS and CDR2 as YFSETQ. The J gene is TRBJ1-2, the V gene TRBV5-1; D remains unclear. This TCR came from a female donor with multiple sclerosis, enrolled in a pregnancy study. The sequencing here drew on peripheral blood, taken after pregnancy. The CDR3 nucleotides are TGCGCCAGCAGCTTGGGACGTCCGGGAAGGGGCTACACCTTC. It is translated as CASSLGRPGRGYTF. Full variable domain (remainder filled in from reference TRBV5-1 and TRBJ1-2): KAGVTQTPRYLIKTRGQQVTLSCSPISGHRSVSWYQQTPGQGLQFLFEYFSETQRNKGNFPGRFSGRQFSNSRSEMNVSTLELGDSALYLCASSLGRPGRGYTFGSGTRLTVV.